These 12 T cell receptor beta chains share one sample of origin, sequenced in a study of cytomegalovirus exposure and HLA in healthy donors. Primers for the PCR totalled 60 Vbeta and 13 Jbeta. The assay was immunoSEQ multiplex PCR, and TCRdb's table has in-frame clones only and misses some. The table lists some 180,000 clones, 70% to 85% of them singletons. The specimen sequenced was PBMCs. The source of these receptors is a girl between 2 and 10 years old in good health and CMV-seropositive.

The rearrangement links TRBV5-1 to TRBJ2-1; 8 bases map to TRBD2. V shed 6 bases and J 2 bases; nucleotides not matched to a gene: 10. CDR1 SGHRS and CDR2 YFSETQ come from the germline V gene. CDR3 length equals 16 residues. The CDR3 here is CASTLGGSGTYNEQFF. The CDR3 bases are TGCGCCAGCACCCTGGGGGGTAGCGGGACCTACAATGAGCAGTTCTTC.

The CDR3 sequence: CASSEFGTSVSEQFF. The CDR3 DNA sequence: TGTGCCAGCAGTGAATTTGGGACTAGCGTAAGTGAGCAGTTCTTC. The rearrangement uses TRBV2 and TRBJ2-1, with 10 positions matching TRBD2. Germline V lookup: CDR1 SNHLY, CDR2 FYNNEI. The CDR3 has 15 amino acids. The V segment lost 2 bases and the J segment 9 bases; nucleotides outside the gene matches: 7.

The rearrangement links TRBV11-3 to TRBJ1-4; tentative D call: TRBD1 (6 bases). Per germline, CDR1 SGHNT and CDR2 YENEEA. The germline V and J ends were trimmed by 5 bases and 2 bases, with 12 bases remaining between them. CDR3 length equals 15 residues. The DNA of the CDR3 is TGTGCCAGCAGCATCCGACAGGCCACTAATGAAAAACTGTTTTTT. Amino acids: CASSIRQATNEKLFF.

The rearrangement uses TRBV14 and TRBJ1-1, with D uncertain. Trimming stripped 2 bases from V and 2 bases from J, with 6 bases between. The CDR3 is 13 residues long. CDR1 and CDR2 from the germline V gene are SGHDN and FVKESK. The CDR3 loop is CASSQQVNTEAFF. The CDR3 bases are TGTGCCAGCAGCCAACAGGTAAACACTGAAGCTTTCTTT. The complete variable domain, with remaining parts taken from reference TRBV14 and TRBJ1-1, reads EAGVTQFPSHSVIEKGQTVTLRCDPISGHDNLYWYRRVMGKEIKFLLHFVKESKQDESGMPNNRFLAERTGGTYSTLKVQPAELEDSGVYFCASSQQVNTEAFFGQGTRLTVV.

The rearrangement links TRBV28 to TRBJ2-7; TRBD2 matches at 8 bases. This CDR3 spans 21 amino acids. J lost 2 bases, V lost 3 bases, and 24 bases had no gene match. Germline CDR1 and CDR2: MDHEN and SYDVKM. DNA of the CDR3: TGTGCCAGCAGTTTCAACCCACGGGTTGGAATAGCGGGAATCGCTCCCTACGAGCAGTACTTC. Translation gives CASSFNPRVGIAGIAPYEQYF. Full variable domain (rest looked up from reference TRBV28 and TRBJ2-7): DVKVTQSSRYLVKRTGEKVFLECVQDMDHENMFWYRQDPGLGLRLIYFSYDVKMKEKGDIPEGYSVSREKKERFSLILESASTNQTSMYLCASSFNPRVGIAGIAPYEQYFGPGTRLTVT.

This sequence joins TRBV29-1 and TRBJ2-5; D remains ambiguous. The V and J ends lost 4 bases and 4 bases respectively, with 7 bases between them. The CDR3 covers 11 residues. The germline V gene has CDR1 SQVTM and CDR2 ANQGSEA. This CDR3 reads CSVAGPETQYF. CDR3 in DNA: TGCAGCGTTGCTGGCCCAGAGACCCAGTACTTC. The variable domain in full, completed from reference TRBV29-1 and TRBJ2-5, reads SAVISQKPSRDICQRGTSLTIQCQVDSQVTMMFWYRQQPGQSLTLIATANQGSEATYESGFVIDKFPISRPNLTFSTLTVSNMSPEDSSIYLCSVAGPETQYFGPGTRLLVL.

This clone was recorded only once. The J gene is TRBJ1-2, the V gene TRBV6-1, with D possibly matching TRBD1 (6 bases). Germline V gene data show CDR1 as MNHNS and CDR2 as SASEGT. The CDR3 totals 15 residues. V was cut by 4 bases and J by 5 bases, with 17 bases left in between. The CDR3, as DNA: TGTGCCAGCAGTGCGAACAGGGCGCGAGGGTATGGCTACACCTTC. Translation gives CASSANRARGYGYTF.

This chain uses TRBV5-1 with TRBJ1-2, with D possibly matching TRBD1 (6 bases). Germline V lookup: CDR1 SGHRS, CDR2 YFSETQ. The V gene lost 4 bases and the J gene lost 2 bases, with 15 bases spanning the gap. The CDR3 runs to 15 residues. Here the CDR3 DNA reads TGCGCCAGCAGCAAGGGTTCGGGACAAAACTATGGCTACACCTTC. Its translation is CASSKGSGQNYGYTF.

The chain recombines TRBV9 with TRBJ1-5, with a tentative D call TRBD1 (5 bases). The CDR3 length is 15 residues. From germline, CDR1 is SGDLS and CDR2 YYNGEE. V lost 0 bases to trimming and J lost 3 bases, with 10 bases between them. DNA of the CDR3: TGTGCCAGCAGCGTAGACGGGGGACTCAATCAGCCCCAGCATTTT. It encodes CASSVDGGLNQPQHF.

V gene TRBV28 combines with J gene TRBJ2-7; D is perhaps TRBD2 (6 bases). The germline V gene encodes CDR1 MDHEN and CDR2 SYDVKM. There are 13 residues in the CDR3. V lost 4 bases, J lost 3 bases, and 10 bases lay in between. The chain's CDR3 is CASSSAGFYEQYF. DNA for the CDR3: TGTGCCAGCAGTTCAGCGGGTTTCTACGAGCAGTACTTC.

In the case of this clone: The germline gene is not matched at one end of the junction; a read error may be the cause. The J gene is TRBJ2-1, the V gene TRBV6-5; no clear D gene. Germline CDR1 MNHEY, CDR2 SVGAGI. The CDR3 has 13 residues. The CDR3 here is CASSYSRVNERFF. As DNA, the CDR3 is TGTGCCAGCAGTTATTCGCGAGTAAATGAGCGGTTCTTC.

The rearrangement links TRBV4-1 to TRBJ2-7, with 13 bases that match TRBD2. Germline lookup yields CDR1 MGHRA and CDR2 YSYEKL. CDR3 length: 18 amino acids. Trimming took 3 bases from V and 7 from J; bases not matched to a gene: 15. CDR3 sequence (DNA): TGCGCCAGCAGCCACGGTAGAACACTAGCGGGGGGGCCGGAGGAGCAGTACTTC. Its translation: CASSHGRTLAGGPEEQYF.